A single sample gave rise to the 27 T cell receptor beta chains below, sequenced in a study of blood T cell repertoires in COVID-19. Measured with immunoSEQ multiplex PCR; TCRdb has only the in-frame clones, and not every one. The table lists 200,000 to 250,000 clones, 65% to 90% of them singletons, with over 7.5% in the top ten. The sequencing input was PBMCs or T cells enriched from blood (not recorded which). The receptor source for this set is a woman in her forties or fifties with acute COVID-19.

This chain joins TRBV4-1 and TRBJ2-1; 8 nucleotides line up with TRBD1. Trimming cost V 0 bases and J 8 bases; bases outside gene matches: 9. The CDR3 extends over 16 amino acids. The germline CDR1 and CDR2 sequences are MGHRA and YSYEKL. DNA for the CDR3: TGCGCCAGCAGCCAAGAGGTAACAGGGGGGAGCGATGAGCAGTTCTTC. Encoded protein: CASSQEVTGGSDEQFF.

This clone was seen once. CDR3 DNA sequence: TGTGCCACCAGTGACCCCGGGACAGGGCAAGAGACCCAGTACTTC. Amino acids: CATSDPGTGQETQYF. The chain carries TRBV24-1 and TRBJ2-5, with 9 bases fitting TRBD1. Germline V lookup: CDR1 KGHDR, CDR2 SFDVKD. V trimming: 4 bases; J trimming: 2 bases; junction bases outside the gene matches: 4. The CDR3 contains 15 residues.

This chain uses TRBV4-3 with TRBJ2-2, with 11 nucleotides matching TRBD2. CDR3 length: 16 amino acids. Trimming took 4 bases from V and 4 from J; bases not matched to a gene: 5. Germline assignment: CDR1 LGHNA and CDR2 YSLEER. In nucleotides, the CDR3 is TGCGCCAGCAGCCCGACTAGCGGGGTGGGCACCGGGGAGCTGTTTTTT. This encodes CASSPTSGVGTGELFF.

This chain joins TRBV19 and TRBJ2-4; perhaps TRBD2 as D (5 bases). Per the germline V gene, CDR1 is LNHDA and CDR2 is SQIVND (reference sequence). The V end lost 3 bases, the J end lost 7 bases, and 13 bases lay between the germline ends. This CDR3 spans 14 amino acids. The CDR3: CASSIGRRWNIQYF. The CDR3 DNA is TGTGCCAGTAGTATTGGCAGGAGGTGGAACATTCAGTACTTC.

This clone was recorded once. The V call is TRBV7-2, the J call TRBJ1-1; 8 bases align to TRBD1. Trimming cost V 5 bases and J 1 base; bases outside gene matches: 6. CDR3 length: 15 amino acids. In germline, CDR1 is SGHTA, CDR2 FQGNSA. For the CDR3, the DNA is TGTGCCAGCAGCACCGGACAGGGATCGAACACTGAAGCTTTCTTT. Translating gives CASSTGQGSNTEAFF.

V and J are TRBV5-1 and TRBJ1-1, with D unresolved. V lost 4 bases to trimming and J lost 1 base, with 14 bases between them. Germline-derived CDR1 and CDR2 are SGHRS and YFSETQ. CDR3 length equals 15 residues. CDR3: CASSGSDLPNTEAFF. DNA of the CDR3: TGCGCCAGCAGCGGGTCGGACTTGCCGAACACTGAAGCTTTCTTT.

V is TRBV14 and J is TRBJ2-7; 9 bases are a match to TRBD1. CDR1 is SGHDN, CDR2 FVKESK, per germline. V lost 1 base, J lost 5 bases, and 6 bases stayed unmatched. The CDR3 is made up of 15 amino acids. The CDR3 sequence is CASSQAGTGMNEQYF. CDR3 DNA: TGTGCCAGCAGCCAAGCCGGGACAGGGATGAACGAGCAGTACTTC.

CDR3 in amino acids: CAWRGQGRDEQYF. CDR3 sequence (DNA): TGTGCCTGGAGAGGGCAGGGGAGGGACGAGCAGTACTTC. This rearrangement joins TRBV30 to TRBJ2-7, with D tentatively TRBD2 (7 bases). Trimming left V 3 bases short and J 5 bases short, with 14 bases between. This CDR3 is built from 13 residues. Germline CDR1 GTSNPN, CDR2 SVGIG (reference sequence). Using reference TRBV30 and TRBJ2-7 for the parts outside the CDR3, the full variable domain is SQTIHQWPATLVQPVGSPLSLECTVEGTSNPNLYWYRQAAGRGLQLLFYSVGIGQISSEVPQNLSASRPQDRQFILSSKKLLLSDSGFYLCAWRGQGRDEQYFGPGTRLTVT.

The chain uses TRBV6-5 and TRBJ1-1; 12 positions match TRBD1. This CDR3 region has 15 residues. Germline V gene lookup returns CDR1 MNHEY and CDR2 SVGAGI. V was pared by 5 bases and J by 10 bases, with 11 bases of the junction left unmatched. The CDR3 loop is CASSPSGTGGGGAFF. The CDR3 DNA sequence: TGTGCCAGCAGTCCCTCCGGGACAGGGGGCGGGGGAGCTTTCTTT.

This sequence joins TRBV27 and TRBJ1-1; unclear D gene. In germline, CDR1 is MNHEY, CDR2 SMNVEV (reference sequence). V gave up 2 bases and J gave up 0 bases, with 16 bases separating them. The CDR3 is made up of 17 amino acids. CDR3 protein: CASSLKSGGVMNTEAFF. As DNA, the CDR3 is TGTGCCAGCAGTTTAAAATCGGGCGGGGTAATGAACACTGAAGCTTTCTTT.

The V gene is TRBV25-1, the J gene TRBJ2-7, with TRBD1 identical over 8 bases. In germline, CDR1 is MGHDK, CDR2 SYGVNS. The CDR3 length is 15 residues. V lost 4 bases to trimming and J lost 4 bases; unmatched junction nucleotides: 9. CDR3 loop: CASSVTRGRSYEQYF. The CDR3 DNA sequence: TGTGCCAGCAGTGTTACCAGGGGGCGTTCATACGAGCAGTACTTC.

The chain carries TRBV5-4 and TRBJ1-6; D possibly corresponds to TRBD1 (5 bases). CDR3 size: 18 residues. With 4 bases removed from V and 3 bases from J, the gap between germline ends came to 20 bases. The germline CDR1 and CDR2 sequences are SGHNT and YYREEE (reference sequence). The CDR3 protein is CASSAQIGTGNYNSPLHF. For the CDR3, the DNA is TGTGCCAGCAGCGCTCAGATAGGAACAGGCAACTATAATTCACCCCTCCACTTT.

Details on this clone: Other nucleotide sequences from this sample produce the same CDR3. The chain employs TRBV7-2 and TRBJ2-7; D gene ambiguous. Germline V gives CDR1 SGHTA, CDR2 FQGNSA. The CDR3 is made up of 13 amino acids. Trimming pared 2 bases from V and 4 bases from J, leaving 9 bases between. In DNA, the CDR3 is TGTGCCAGCAGCTTACGGCAGACATACGAGCAGTACTTC. Amino acid sequence: CASSLRQTYEQYF.

The rearrangement uses TRBV9 and TRBJ2-1; possible D gene TRBD1, 6 bases. V was shortened by 3 bases and J by 3 bases, with 7 bases between the two germline ends. This CDR3 comprises 13 residues. Germline CDR1 is SGDLS and CDR2 is YYNGEE. In nucleotides, the CDR3 is TGTGCCAGCAGCGCGGACAGCTACAATGAGCAGTTCTTC. This encodes CASSADSYNEQFF.

The rearrangement joins TRBV3-1 (or the pseudogene TRBV3-2) to TRBJ2-7, with D tentatively TRBD1 (6 bases). The length of the CDR3 is 15 residues. The V gene lost 4 bases and the J gene lost 0 bases, with 13 bases spanning the gap. Germline V gives CDR1 LGHDT, CDR2 YNNKEL (reference sequence). The CDR3 DNA follows: TGTGCCAGCAGCCTAGGGACGGACAGCTCCTACGAGCAGTACTTC. Amino acid sequence: CASSLGTDSSYEQYF.

V usage is TRBV9 and J usage is TRBJ1-1; TRBD1 agrees at 8 bases. Trimming took 0 bases from V and 3 from J; bases not matched to a gene: 7. This CDR3 comprises 16 residues. CDR1 and CDR2 (germline): SGDLS, YYNGEE. CDR3 protein: CASSVDPGQVYTEAFF. The CDR3, as DNA: TGTGCCAGCAGCGTAGATCCGGGACAGGTCTACACTGAAGCTTTCTTT.

The chain uses TRBV2 and TRBJ1-2; TRBD1 matches 9 bases. Looked up from germline, CDR1 is SNHLY and CDR2 is FYNNEI. With 2 bases clipped from V and 3 bases from J, the junction kept 4 bases outside the gene matches. This CDR3 is built from 15 residues. The CDR3 sequence is CASSERGQGHYGYTF. CDR3 nucleotides: TGTGCCAGCAGTGAACGAGGACAGGGGCACTATGGCTACACCTTC.

J is TRBJ1-2 and V is TRBV5-4; TRBD1 matches 7 bases. The CDR3 sequence is 14 residues long. After removal of 4 bases from V and 7 bases from J, the junction contained 10 bases not matched to a gene. Germline-derived CDR1 and CDR2 are SGHNT and YYREEE (reference sequence). The DNA for the CDR3 is TGTGCCAGCAGCCAATTTGACAGGGCGGGTGGCTACACCTTC. Translation gives CASSQFDRAGGYTF. The full variable domain, rest sourced from reference TRBV5-4 and TRBJ1-2, is ETGVTQSPTHLIKTRGQQVTLRCSSQSGHNTVSWYQQALGQGPQFIFQYYREEENGRGNFPPRFSGLQFPNYSSELNVNALELDDSALYLCASSQFDRAGGYTFGSGTRLTVV.

CDR3 sequence (DNA): TGTGCCTGGAGTGTACGGGGGAATCAGCCCCAGCATTTT. Translation gives CAWSVRGNQPQHF. The chain links TRBV30 to TRBJ1-5, with a tentative D call TRBD1 (5 bases). Germline assignment: CDR1 GTSNPN and CDR2 SVGIG (reference sequence). This CDR3 contains 13 residues. Trimming left V 0 bases short and J 4 bases short, with 7 bases between.

The V call is TRBV5-4, the J call TRBJ2-5; weak D call: TRBD1 (6 bases). The germline CDR1 and CDR2 sequences are SGHNT and YYREEE (reference sequence). CDR3 length: 15 amino acids. Between the trimmed V and J ends, which lost 0 bases and 1 base, there was a span of 10 bases. The CDR3 DNA follows: TGTGCCAGCAGCTTGGATGGGACAAGCCAAGAGACCCAGTACTTC. This encodes CASSLDGTSQETQYF.

This clone has just one count. V usage is TRBV5-1 and J usage is TRBJ1-2, with D unresolved. Germline loops: CDR1 SGHRS, CDR2 YFSETQ. Trimming shortened V by 6 bases and J by 2 bases, and 11 bases separated the two germline ends. The CDR3 runs 13 residues. DNA for the CDR3: TGCGCCAGCACGGAGGCGGGGAACTATGGCTACACCTTC. Its protein product is CASTEAGNYGYTF.

By sample share, this clone is medium-sized. The chain joins TRBV14 to TRBJ1-6, with D perhaps matching TRBD1 (6 bases). Germline V gene sequence: CDR1 SGHDN, CDR2 FVKESK. Trimming shortened V by 1 base and J by 10 bases, and 14 bases separated the two germline ends. The CDR3 is 15 amino acids. The CDR3: CASSQAPGVGSPLHF. In nucleotides, the CDR3 is TGTGCCAGCAGCCAAGCCCCAGGGGTTGGGTCACCCCTCCACTTT.

V gene TRBV10-3 combines with J gene TRBJ1-1; TRBD1 matches at 12 bases. Germline V gene lookup returns CDR1 ENHRY and CDR2 SYGVKD. The CDR3 runs 15 residues. Germline trimming cut 4 bases from V and 4 bases from J; bases unmatched to any gene: 4. DNA of the CDR3: TGTGCCATCAGTGTAGGGACAGGGGGCGGCACTGAAGCTTTCTTT. It specifies CAISVGTGGGTEAFF.

The chain recombines TRBV5-1 with TRBJ2-5; 8 bases match TRBD1. Per germline, CDR1 SGHRS and CDR2 YFSETQ. The CDR3 extends over 15 amino acids. Trimming removed 3 bases from V and 2 bases from J; junction bases left unmatched: 6. CDR3 sequence (DNA): TGCGCCAGCAGCTACCGGACAGGGACACAAGAGACCCAGTACTTC. This gives the protein CASSYRTGTQETQYF.

The chain combines TRBV7-2 with TRBJ2-3; 7 bases align to TRBD2. The CDR3 runs 16 residues. V trimming: 0 bases; J trimming: 0 bases; junction bases outside the gene matches: 3. Looked up from germline, CDR1 is SGHTA and CDR2 is FQGNSA. This CDR3 reads CASSLAAGRSTDTQYF. CDR3 DNA: TGTGCCAGCAGCTTAGCAGCGGGGCGAAGCACAGATACGCAGTATTTT.

The chain employs TRBV5-1 and TRBJ1-3; 7 positions agree with TRBD1. Germline V lookup: CDR1 SGHRS, CDR2 YFSETQ. The CDR3 runs 17 residues. The junction had 6 bases not matched to a gene; V was cut back by 0 bases and J by 0 bases. For the CDR3, the DNA is TGCGCCAGCAGCTTGGGAGGGGGCTCATACTCTGGAAACACCATATATTTT. It translates to CASSLGGGSYSGNTIYF.

This chain joins TRBV5-1 and TRBJ2-1; D not resolved. Germline V gene data show CDR1 as SGHRS and CDR2 as YFSETQ. The CDR3 has 12 amino acids. Trimming took off 0 bases at V and 9 bases at J, with 7 bases between the two ends. The CDR3 DNA follows: TGCGCCAGCAGCTTGGTCGGTACTGAGCAGTTCTTC. It codes for CASSLVGTEQFF.